This is a list of T cell receptor beta chains from one sample in a study of blood T cells in healthy people across ages. TCRdb called the 5' RACE reads again in MiXCR, with one record for every CDR3 protein. The sample holds 700,000 to 950,000 distinct CDR3 sequences, roughly 64% seen once. The sequencing sample was made of blood. These receptors came from a man aged 25-45 years in good health. The CDR3 runs from the conserved cysteine through the conserved F or W. D genes are given only for firm matches. Size is omitted from some rows. Given values are once, few, many or a class for expanded clones.

d_call,v_call,j_call,clone_size,cdr3_nt,cdr3_aa
-,TRBV7-3,TRBJ2-1,-,TGTGCCAGCAGCCTAGAGCGATTTAACAATGAGCAGTTCTTC,CASSLERFNNEQFF
TRBD2,TRBV10-3,TRBJ2-7,-,TGTGCCATCAGTTCCCTCAGCGGGACTAGCGGTAGTTATGAGCAGTACTTC,CAISSLSGTSGSYEQYF
-,TRBV5-1,TRBJ2-5,few,TGCGCCAGCAGCTTGGCCACCGGGCCCCAAGAGACCCAGTACTTC,CASSLATGPQETQYF
-,TRBV29-1,TRBJ2-5,-,TGCAGCGTTTTTGGTGGTGTGGAGACCCAGTACTTC,CSVFGGVETQYF
-,TRBV20-1,TRBJ2-1,-,TGCAGTGCAGGCCCCAGTAACAATGAGCAGTTCTTC,CSAGPSNNEQFF
-,TRBV3-1,TRBJ2-7,few,TGTGCCAGCAGCCTGCGACAAGTTAGTTTTGGCGAGCAGTACTTC,CASSLRQVSFGEQYF
TRBD2,TRBV6-5,TRBJ2-5,-,TGTGCCAGCAGTTACTCCCCAGCGGGGCAAGAGACCCAGTACTTC,CASSYSPAGQETQYF
-,TRBV5-1,TRBJ2-7,-,TGCGCCAGCAGCTTGTCCGCCGAGCAGTACTTC,CASSLSAEQYF
TRBD2,TRBV27,TRBJ2-7,-,TGTGCCAGCAGACCAGGGACTAGTTTTGACTACGAGCAGTACTTC,CASRPGTSFDYEQYF
-,TRBV7-2,TRBJ1-1,few,TGTGCCAGCAGCCGAAACCAGGGGACCACTGAAGCTTTCTTT,CASSRNQGTTEAFF
TRBD1,TRBV7-9,TRBJ1-1,-,TGTGCCAGCAGCTTAACAGGGGATGGGACTGAAGCTTTCTTT,CASSLTGDGTEAFF
TRBD2,TRBV5-1,TRBJ2-1,-,TGCGCCAGCAGCTTGGAGAGCGGGAGGGTCGACAATGAGCAGTTCTTC,CASSLESGRVDNEQFF
-,TRBV7-8,TRBJ2-7,-,TGTGCCAGCAGTTTCGGGTACCACGAGCAGTACTTC,CASSFGYHEQYF
-,TRBV7-9,TRBJ2-5,-,TGTGCCAGCAGCTTAGGAGGATTAATGGAGACCCAGTACTTC,CASSLGGLMETQYF
-,TRBV28,TRBJ2-7,-,TGTGCCAGCAGTACGGCCGGGCTGCGGGACGAGCAGTACTTC,CASSTAGLRDEQYF
-,TRBV18,TRBJ1-2,-,TGTGCCAGCTCACCAGGGGGCCTTGGAGGCTACACCTTC,CASSPGGLGGYTF
TRBD1,TRBV7-9,TRBJ1-2,few,TGTGCCAGCAGCTTCGGGCGAGGGGGCAACTATGGCTACACCTTC,CASSFGRGGNYGYTF
-,TRBV28,TRBJ1-2,-,TGTGCCAGCGGTTCGACTCCTAACTATGGCTACACCTTC,CASGSTPNYGYTF
-,TRBV6-5,TRBJ2-7,-,TGTGCCAGCAGTTACTCGCTTCGGGGGGCGCTCCAATACGAGCAGTACTTC,CASSYSLRGALQYEQYF
-,TRBV18,TRBJ2-3,-,TGTGCCAGCTCACTGAATGGACACCGTACAGATACGCAGTATTTT,CASSLNGHRTDTQYF
TRBD2,TRBV28,TRBJ2-1,-,TGTGCCAGCAGTTTGGGGACTAGGTACTACAATGAGCAGTTCTTC,CASSLGTRYYNEQFF
-,TRBV19,TRBJ2-1,-,TGTGCCAGTTCCCAATCACCGGCGGGAATAGTTGAGCAGTTCTTC,CASSQSPAGIVEQFF
-,TRBV6-5,TRBJ1-2,-,TGTGCCAGCAGTTACTCAAGCCCGCGGCGGTATGGCTACACCTTC,CASSYSSPRRYGYTF
-,TRBV4-3,TRBJ2-1,-,TGCGCCAGCAGCCAAGAGCTATCACTGGGTGGCGAGCAGTTCTTC,CASSQELSLGGEQFF
-,TRBV29-1,TRBJ2-1,-,TGCAGCGTGCACCTTGGACACCCTGTATACAATGAGCAGTTCTTC,CSVHLGHPVYNEQFF
-,TRBV5-1,TRBJ2-4,-,TGCGCCAGCAGCTCCTACGGGCGGGGAGAGGGAGCCAAAAACATTCAGTACTTC,CASSSYGRGEGAKNIQYF
-,TRBV29-1,TRBJ2-7,-,TGCAGCGTAAGACAGACCCTCGACGAGCAGTACTTC,CSVRQTLDEQYF
-,TRBV7-6,TRBJ2-7,-,TGTGCCAGCAGCTTAATCGGGCCCATCGGGGGAGGCGAGCAGTACTTC,CASSLIGPIGGGEQYF
-,TRBV3-1,TRBJ1-2,-,TGTGCCAGCAGCCGCCCCGGGGCGGGCTACACCTTC,CASSRPGAGYTF
TRBD1,TRBV11-1,TRBJ2-7,-,TGTGCCAGCAGCTCAACCGGGACAGGGGGAGCCTACGAGCAGTACTTC,CASSSTGTGGAYEQYF
-,TRBV27,TRBJ2-7,-,TGTGCCAGCAGTTTCTCAGTCGGCTACGAGCAGTACTTC,CASSFSVGYEQYF
TRBD1,TRBV29-1,TRBJ2-7,few,TGCAGCGTTGAAGAGGCGGGACAGGGAAACTACGAGCAGTACTTC,CSVEEAGQGNYEQYF
TRBD2,TRBV13,TRBJ2-5,-,TGTGCCAGCAGCTTAGGTGTCCCGGGACTAGCGGGAGGGGAAGAGACCCAGTACTTC,CASSLGVPGLAGGEETQYF